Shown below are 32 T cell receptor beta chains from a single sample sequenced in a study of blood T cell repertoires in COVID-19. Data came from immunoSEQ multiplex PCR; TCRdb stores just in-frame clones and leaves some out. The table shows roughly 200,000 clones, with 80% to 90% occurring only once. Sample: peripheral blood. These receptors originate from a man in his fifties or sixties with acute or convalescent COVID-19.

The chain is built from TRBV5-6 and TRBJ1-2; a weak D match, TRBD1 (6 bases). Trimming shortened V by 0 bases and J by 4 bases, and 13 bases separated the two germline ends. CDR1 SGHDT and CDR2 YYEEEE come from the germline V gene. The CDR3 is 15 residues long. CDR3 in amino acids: CASSLVTGALYGYTF. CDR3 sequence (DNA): TGTGCCAGCAGCTTGGTGACAGGAGCCCTCTATGGCTACACCTTC.

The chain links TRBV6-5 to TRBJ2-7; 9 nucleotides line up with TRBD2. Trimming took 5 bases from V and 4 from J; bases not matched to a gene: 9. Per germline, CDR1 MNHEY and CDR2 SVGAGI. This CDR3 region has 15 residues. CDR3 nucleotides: TGTGCCAGCAGTAAGTTAGCGGGAGCAGAATACGAGCAGTACTTC. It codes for CASSKLAGAEYEQYF.

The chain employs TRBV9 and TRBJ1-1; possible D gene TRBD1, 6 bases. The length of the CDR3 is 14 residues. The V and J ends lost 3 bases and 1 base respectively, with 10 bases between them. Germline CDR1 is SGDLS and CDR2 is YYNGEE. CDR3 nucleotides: TGTGCCAGCAGCGCAAGAGGGGGGAACACTGAAGCTTTCTTT. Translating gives CASSARGGNTEAFF.

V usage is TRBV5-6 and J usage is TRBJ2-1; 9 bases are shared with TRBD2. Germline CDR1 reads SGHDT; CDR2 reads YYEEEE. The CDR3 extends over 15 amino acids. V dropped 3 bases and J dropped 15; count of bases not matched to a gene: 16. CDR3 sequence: CASSSGASGILGLFF. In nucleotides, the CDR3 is TGTGCCAGCAGCTCCGGGGCTAGCGGGATTCTAGGGCTGTTCTTC.

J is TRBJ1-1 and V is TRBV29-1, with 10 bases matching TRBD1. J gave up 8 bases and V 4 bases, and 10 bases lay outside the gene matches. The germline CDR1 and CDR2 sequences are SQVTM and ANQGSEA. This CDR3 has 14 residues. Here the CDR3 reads CSVVLGTGAVEAFF. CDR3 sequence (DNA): TGCAGCGTTGTTCTAGGGACAGGGGCGGTGGAAGCTTTCTTT.

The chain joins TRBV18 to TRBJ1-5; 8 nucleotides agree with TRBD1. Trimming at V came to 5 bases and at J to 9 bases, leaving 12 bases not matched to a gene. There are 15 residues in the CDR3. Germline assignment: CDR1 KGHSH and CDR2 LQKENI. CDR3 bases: TGTGCCAGCTCAAAGGGACAGGAGAGTCTACGGCCCCAGCATTTT. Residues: CASSKGQESLRPQHF. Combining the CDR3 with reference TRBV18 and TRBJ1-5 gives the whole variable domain NAGVMQNPRHLVRRRGQEARLRCSPMKGHSHVYWYRQLPEEGLKFMVYLQKENIIDESGMPKERFSAEFPKEGPSILRIQQVVRGDSAAYFCASSKGQESLRPQHFGDGTRLSIL.

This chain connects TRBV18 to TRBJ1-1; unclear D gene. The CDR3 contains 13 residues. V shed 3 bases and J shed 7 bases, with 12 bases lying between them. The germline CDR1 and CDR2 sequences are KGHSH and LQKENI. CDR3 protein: CASSPTSANEAFF. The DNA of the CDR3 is TGTGCCAGCTCACCCACAAGCGCAAATGAAGCTTTCTTT.

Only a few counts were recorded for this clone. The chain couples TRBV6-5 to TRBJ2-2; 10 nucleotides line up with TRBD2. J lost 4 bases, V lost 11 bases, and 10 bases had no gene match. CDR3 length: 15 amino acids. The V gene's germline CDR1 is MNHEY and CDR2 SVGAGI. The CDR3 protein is CARPRSGRGTGELFF. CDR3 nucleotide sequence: TGTGCCCGTCCCCGGAGCGGGAGGGGCACCGGGGAGCTGTTTTTT.

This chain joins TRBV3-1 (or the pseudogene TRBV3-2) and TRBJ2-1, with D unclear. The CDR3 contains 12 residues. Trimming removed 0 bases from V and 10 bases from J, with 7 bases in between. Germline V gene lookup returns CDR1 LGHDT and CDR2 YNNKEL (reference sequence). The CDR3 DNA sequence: TGTGCCAGCAGCCAAGATAGAAACGAGCAGTTCTTC. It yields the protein CASSQDRNEQFF.

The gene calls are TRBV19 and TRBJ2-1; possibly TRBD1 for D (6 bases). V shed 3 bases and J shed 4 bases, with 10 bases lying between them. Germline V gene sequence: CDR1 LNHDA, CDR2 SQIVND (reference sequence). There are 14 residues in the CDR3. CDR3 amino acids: CASSMDRLYNEQFF. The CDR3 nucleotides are TGTGCCAGTAGTATGGACAGATTATACAATGAGCAGTTCTTC.

The CDR3 DNA reads as TGTGCCAGCAGTTTATACCCTAGCGAGAGCACCGGGGAGCTGTTTTTT. As protein: CASSLYPSESTGELFF. This chain joins TRBV28 and TRBJ2-2; possibly TRBD2 for D (6 bases). The CDR3 is 16 residues long. Germline values: CDR1 MDHEN, CDR2 SYDVKM. V lost 1 base and J lost 4, with 13 bases in between.

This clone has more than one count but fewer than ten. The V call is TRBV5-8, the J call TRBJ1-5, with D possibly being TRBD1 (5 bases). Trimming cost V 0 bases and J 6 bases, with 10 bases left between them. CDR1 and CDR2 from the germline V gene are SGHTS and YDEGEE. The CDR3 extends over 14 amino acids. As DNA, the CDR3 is TGTGCCAGCAGCTTGGGGGGCCTCGGTCAGCCCCAGCATTTT. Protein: CASSLGGLGQPQHF.

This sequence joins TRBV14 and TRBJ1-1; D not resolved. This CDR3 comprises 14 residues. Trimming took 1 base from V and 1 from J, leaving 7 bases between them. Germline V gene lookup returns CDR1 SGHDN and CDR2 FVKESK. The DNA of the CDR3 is TGTGCCAGCAGCCAAGTGAGAGGGAACACTGAAGCTTTCTTT. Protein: CASSQVRGNTEAFF. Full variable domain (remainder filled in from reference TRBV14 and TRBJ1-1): EAGVTQFPSHSVIEKGQTVTLRCDPISGHDNLYWYRRVMGKEIKFLLHFVKESKQDESGMPNNRFLAERTGGTYSTLKVQPAELEDSGVYFCASSQVRGNTEAFFGQGTRLTVV.

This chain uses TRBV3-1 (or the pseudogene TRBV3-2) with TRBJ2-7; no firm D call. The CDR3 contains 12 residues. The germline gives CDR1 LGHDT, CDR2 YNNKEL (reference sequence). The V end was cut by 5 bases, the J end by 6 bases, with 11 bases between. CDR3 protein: CASSSRTGEQYF. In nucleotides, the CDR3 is TGTGCCAGCAGCTCCCGCACTGGCGAGCAGTACTTC.

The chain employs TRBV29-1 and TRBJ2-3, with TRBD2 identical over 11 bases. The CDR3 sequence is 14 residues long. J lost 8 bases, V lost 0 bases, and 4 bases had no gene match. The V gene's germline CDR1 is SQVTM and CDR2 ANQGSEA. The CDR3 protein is CSVEDTSGSSTQYF. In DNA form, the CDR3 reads TGCAGCGTTGAAGATACTAGCGGGAGCTCTACGCAGTATTTT.

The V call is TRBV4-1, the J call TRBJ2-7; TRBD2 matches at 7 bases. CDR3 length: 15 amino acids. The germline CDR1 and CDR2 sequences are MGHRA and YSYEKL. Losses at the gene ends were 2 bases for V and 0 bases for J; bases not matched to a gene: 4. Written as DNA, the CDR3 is TGCGCCAGCAGCCAACCGGGACTAAGCTCCTACGAGCAGTACTTC. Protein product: CASSQPGLSSYEQYF.

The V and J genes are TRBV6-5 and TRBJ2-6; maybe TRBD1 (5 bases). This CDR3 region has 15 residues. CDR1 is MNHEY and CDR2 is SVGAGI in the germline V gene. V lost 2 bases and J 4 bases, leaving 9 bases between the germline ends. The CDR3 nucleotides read TGTGCCAGCAGTTACCAGGGTGACGGGGCCAACGTCCTGACTTTC. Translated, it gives CASSYQGDGANVLTF.

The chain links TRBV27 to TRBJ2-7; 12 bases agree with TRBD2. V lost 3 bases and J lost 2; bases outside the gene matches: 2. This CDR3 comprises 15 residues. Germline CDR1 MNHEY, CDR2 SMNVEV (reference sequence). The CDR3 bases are TGTGCCAGCAGTTTTGGACTAGCGGGAACCTACGAGCAGTACTTC. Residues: CASSFGLAGTYEQYF.

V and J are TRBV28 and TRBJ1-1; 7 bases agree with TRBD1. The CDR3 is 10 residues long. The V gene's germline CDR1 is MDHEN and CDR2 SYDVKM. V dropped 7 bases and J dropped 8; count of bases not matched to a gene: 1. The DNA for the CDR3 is TGTGCCAGCAAGGGACAGGAAGCTTTCTTT. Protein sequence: CASKGQEAFF. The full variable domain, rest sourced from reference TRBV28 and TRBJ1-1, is DVKVTQSSRYLVKRTGEKVFLECVQDMDHENMFWYRQDPGLGLRLIYFSYDVKMKEKGDIPEGYSVSREKKERFSLILESASTNQTSMYLCASKGQEAFFGQGTRLTVV.

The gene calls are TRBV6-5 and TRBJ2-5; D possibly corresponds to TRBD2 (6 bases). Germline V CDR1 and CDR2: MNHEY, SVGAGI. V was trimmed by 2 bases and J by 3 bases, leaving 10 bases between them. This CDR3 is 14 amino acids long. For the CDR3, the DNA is TGTGCCAGCAGTTACCCGGGACTCAAAGAGACCCAGTACTTC. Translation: CASSYPGLKETQYF.

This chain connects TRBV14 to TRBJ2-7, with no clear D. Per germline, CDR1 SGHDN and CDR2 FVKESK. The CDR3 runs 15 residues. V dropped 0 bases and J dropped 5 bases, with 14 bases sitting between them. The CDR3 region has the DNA TGTGCCAGCAGCCAAGAGCCACACCGAGGAGACGAGCAGTACTTC. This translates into CASSQEPHRGDEQYF.

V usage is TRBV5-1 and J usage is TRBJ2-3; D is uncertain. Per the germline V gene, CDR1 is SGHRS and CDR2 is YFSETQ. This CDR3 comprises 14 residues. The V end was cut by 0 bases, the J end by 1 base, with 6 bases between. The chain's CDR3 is CASSLESGTDTQYF. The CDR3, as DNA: TGCGCCAGCAGCTTGGAAAGCGGCACAGATACGCAGTATTTT. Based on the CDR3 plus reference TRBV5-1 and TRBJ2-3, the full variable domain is KAGVTQTPRYLIKTRGQQVTLSCSPISGHRSVSWYQQTPGQGLQFLFEYFSETQRNKGNFPGRFSGRQFSNSRSEMNVSTLELGDSALYLCASSLESGTDTQYFGPGTRLTVL.

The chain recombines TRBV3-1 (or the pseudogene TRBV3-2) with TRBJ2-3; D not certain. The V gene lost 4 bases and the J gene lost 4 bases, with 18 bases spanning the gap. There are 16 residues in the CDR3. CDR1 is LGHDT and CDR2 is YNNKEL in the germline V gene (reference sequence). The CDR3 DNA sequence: TGTGCCAGCAGCCGGCGAAGCGCGATACCGCCAGATACGCAGTATTTT. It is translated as CASSRRSAIPPDTQYF.

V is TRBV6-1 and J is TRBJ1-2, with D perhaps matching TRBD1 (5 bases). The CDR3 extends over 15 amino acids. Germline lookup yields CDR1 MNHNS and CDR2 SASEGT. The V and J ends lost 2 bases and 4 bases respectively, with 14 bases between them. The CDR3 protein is CASSESTGSSYGYTF. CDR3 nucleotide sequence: TGTGCCAGCAGTGAAAGCACAGGATCGAGCTATGGCTACACCTTC.

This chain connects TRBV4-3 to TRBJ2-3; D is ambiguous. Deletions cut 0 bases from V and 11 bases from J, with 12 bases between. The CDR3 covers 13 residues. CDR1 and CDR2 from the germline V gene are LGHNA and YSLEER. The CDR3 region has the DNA TGCGCCAGCAGCCAAGACCGGGTGTCAGTGCAGTATTTT. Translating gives CASSQDRVSVQYF.

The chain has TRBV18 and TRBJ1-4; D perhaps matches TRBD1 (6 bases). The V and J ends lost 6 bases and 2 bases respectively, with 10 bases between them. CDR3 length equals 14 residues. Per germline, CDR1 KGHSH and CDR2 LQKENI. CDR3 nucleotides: TGTGCCAGCTCCAGCGGGGGCACTAATGAAAAACTGTTTTTT. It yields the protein CASSSGGTNEKLFF.

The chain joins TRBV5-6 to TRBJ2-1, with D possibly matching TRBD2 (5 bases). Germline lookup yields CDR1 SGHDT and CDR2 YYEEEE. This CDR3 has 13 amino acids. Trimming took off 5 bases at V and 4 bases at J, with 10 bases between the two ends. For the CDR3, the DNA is TGTGCCAGCAGTACCGGGATTTACAATGAGCAGTTCTTC. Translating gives CASSTGIYNEQFF.

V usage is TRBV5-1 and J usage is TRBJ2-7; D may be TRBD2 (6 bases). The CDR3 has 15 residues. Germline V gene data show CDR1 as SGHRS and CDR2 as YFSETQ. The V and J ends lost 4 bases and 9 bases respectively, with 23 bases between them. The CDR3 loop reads CASSVGGTGVLSQYF. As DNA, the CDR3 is TGCGCCAGCAGCGTGGGTGGGACGGGAGTTTTGTCGCAGTACTTC.

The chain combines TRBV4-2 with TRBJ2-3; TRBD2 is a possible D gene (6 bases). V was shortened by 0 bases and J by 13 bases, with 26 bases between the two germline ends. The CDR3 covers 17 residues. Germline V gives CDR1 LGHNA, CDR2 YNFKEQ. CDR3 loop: CASSQESGLAISSREYF. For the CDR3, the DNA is TGTGCCAGCAGCCAAGAGTCGGGGCTAGCGATTAGCTCGAGGGAGTATTTT.

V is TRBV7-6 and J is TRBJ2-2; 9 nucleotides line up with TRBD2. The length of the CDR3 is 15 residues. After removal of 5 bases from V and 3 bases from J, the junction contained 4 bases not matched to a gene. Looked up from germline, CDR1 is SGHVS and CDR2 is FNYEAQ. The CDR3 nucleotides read TGTGCCAGCAGCACTCGGACTAGCGACACCGGGGAGCTGTTTTTT. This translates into CASSTRTSDTGELFF.

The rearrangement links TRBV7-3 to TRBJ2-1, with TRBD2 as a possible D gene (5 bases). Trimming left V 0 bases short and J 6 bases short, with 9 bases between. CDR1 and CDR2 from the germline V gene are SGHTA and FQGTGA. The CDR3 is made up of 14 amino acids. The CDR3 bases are TGTGCCAGCAGCTTAACTTGGACTCCCAATGAGCAGTTCTTC. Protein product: CASSLTWTPNEQFF.

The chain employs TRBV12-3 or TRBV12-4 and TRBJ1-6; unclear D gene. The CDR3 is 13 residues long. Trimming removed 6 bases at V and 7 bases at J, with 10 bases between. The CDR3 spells CASRRAGNSPLHF. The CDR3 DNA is TGTGCCAGCAGGAGGGCGGGCAATTCACCCCTCCACTTT.